The clone carrying this T cell receptor beta chain was counted many times. A library of TCRbeta sequences, prepared with unique molecular identifiers, was generated. TCRdb analysed the PCR reads with MiXCR anew, one entry per CDR3 protein. The sample includes 330,000 or so distinct CDR3 sequences, around a tenth of them seen just once. This sample was included in a study of T-cell reconstitution after alpha-beta-depleted transplantation in children. The V segment lost 4 bases and the J segment 5 bases; nucleotides outside the gene matches: 3. Germline assignment: CDR1 SGHTA and CDR2 FQGTGA. The CDR3 length is 15 residues.

This chain connects TRBV7-3 to TRBJ2-3; 13 positions match TRBD2. Sequenced here: PBMCs from the stem cell graft donor, sampled from the stem cell graft. The receptor comes from a human donor who donated a stem cell graft to a child with acute lymphoblastic leukemia. CDR3: CASSSGLAGVDTQYF. CDR3 in DNA: TGTGCCAGCAGCTCAGGACTAGCGGGAGTAGATACGCAGTATTTT.